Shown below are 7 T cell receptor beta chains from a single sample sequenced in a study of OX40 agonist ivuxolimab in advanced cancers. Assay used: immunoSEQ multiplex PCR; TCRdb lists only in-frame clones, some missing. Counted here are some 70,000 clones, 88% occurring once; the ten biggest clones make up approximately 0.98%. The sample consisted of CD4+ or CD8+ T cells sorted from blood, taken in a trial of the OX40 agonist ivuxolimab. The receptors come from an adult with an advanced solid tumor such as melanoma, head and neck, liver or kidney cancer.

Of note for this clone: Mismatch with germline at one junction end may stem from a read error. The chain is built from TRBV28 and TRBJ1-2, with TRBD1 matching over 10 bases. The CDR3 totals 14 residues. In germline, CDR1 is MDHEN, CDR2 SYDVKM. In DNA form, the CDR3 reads TGTGCCAGCAGTCTATGGACAGGGGGCTATGGCTACACCTTC. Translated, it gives CASSLWTGGYGYTF.

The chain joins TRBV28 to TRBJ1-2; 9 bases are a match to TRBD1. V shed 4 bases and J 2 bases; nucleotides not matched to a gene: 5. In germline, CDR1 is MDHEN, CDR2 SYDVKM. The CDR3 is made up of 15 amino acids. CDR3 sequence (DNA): TGTGCCAGCAGTTCCGCCGGGACAGGGAACTATGGCTACACCTTC. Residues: CASSSAGTGNYGYTF.

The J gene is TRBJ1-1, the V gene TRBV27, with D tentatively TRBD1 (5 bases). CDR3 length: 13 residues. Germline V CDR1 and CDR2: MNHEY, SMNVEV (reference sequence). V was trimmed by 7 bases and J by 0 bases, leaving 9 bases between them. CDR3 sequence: CASKGSVNTEAFF. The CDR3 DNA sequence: TGTGCCAGCAAGGGGTCGGTGAACACTGAAGCTTTCTTT.

This CDR3 reads CASSLALAGATDTQYF. The CDR3, as DNA: TGTGCCAGCAGCTTAGCGCTGGCCGGGGCCACAGATACGCAGTATTTT. The chain combines TRBV7-2 with TRBJ2-3, with D possibly being TRBD1 or TRBD2 (5 bases each). The V end was cut by 0 bases, the J end by 2 bases, with 12 bases between. Germline values: CDR1 SGHTA, CDR2 FQGNSA. CDR3 size: 16 residues.

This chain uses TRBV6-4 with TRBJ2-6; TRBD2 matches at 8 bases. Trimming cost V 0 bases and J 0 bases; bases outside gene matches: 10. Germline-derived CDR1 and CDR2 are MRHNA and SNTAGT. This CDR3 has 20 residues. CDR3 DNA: TGTGCCAGCAGTGACTCCGGGTCCGGGGGGGCTAACTCTGGGGCCAACGTCCTGACTTTC. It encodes CASSDSGSGGANSGANVLTF.

CDR3 DNA sequence: TGTGCCATCAGTGGGACACAGGGGGCAAAACTGTTTTTT. Amino acid sequence: CAISGTQGAKLFF. V usage is TRBV10-3 and J usage is TRBJ1-4, with 9 nucleotides matching TRBD1. Germline-derived CDR1 and CDR2 are ENHRY and SYGVKD. The CDR3 runs 13 residues. The V segment lost 4 bases and the J segment 10 bases; nucleotides outside the gene matches: 4.

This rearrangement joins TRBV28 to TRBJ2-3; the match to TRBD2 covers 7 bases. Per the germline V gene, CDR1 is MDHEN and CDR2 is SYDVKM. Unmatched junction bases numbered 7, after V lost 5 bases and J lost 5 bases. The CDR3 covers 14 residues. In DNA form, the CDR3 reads TGTGCCAGCAGTACCCGGACTAGTCTAGATACGCAGTATTTT. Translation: CASSTRTSLDTQYF.